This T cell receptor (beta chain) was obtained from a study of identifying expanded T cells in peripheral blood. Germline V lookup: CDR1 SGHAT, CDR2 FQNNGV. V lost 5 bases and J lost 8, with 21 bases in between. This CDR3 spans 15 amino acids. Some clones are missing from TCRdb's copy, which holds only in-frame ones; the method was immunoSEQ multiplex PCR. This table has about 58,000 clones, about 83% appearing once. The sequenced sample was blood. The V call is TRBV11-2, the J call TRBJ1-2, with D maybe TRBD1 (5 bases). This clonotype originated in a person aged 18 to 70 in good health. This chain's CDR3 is CASSMGGGYLSGYTF. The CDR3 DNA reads TGTGCCAGCAGCATGGGGGGAGGGTACCTTTCGGGCTACACCTTC.